This TCR beta chain was documented in a study of blood T cell repertoires in COVID-19. As for the study in general: Material from acute and convalescent COVID-19 was sourced from the United States, Italy and Spain. The cDNA or gDNA used as material had been derived from T cells, B-cell-depleted T cells, or PBMCs.

Original processing methods: By means of reference gene primer amplification, nucleated cell counts were estimated. Clones were sequenced by immunoSEQ multiplex PCR, and TCRdb holds only the in-frame ones, with some missing. That table gives V, J and clone size, and the DNA gave D and trimming. The sample holds 100,000 to 150,000 clones, over 75% seen once. The CDR3 has 14 residues. The germline V gene has CDR1 SGHTS and CDR2 YDEGEE. V was clipped by 4 bases and J by 4 bases, with 14 bases between them. This clonotype originated in a man aged 50-59 years with acute or convalescent COVID-19. The V gene is TRBV5-8, the J gene TRBJ1-1; D not certain. The sequencing sample was made of peripheral blood. The CDR3 DNA follows: TGTGCCAGCAGCGAAGGGATCCGGGGCACTGAAGCTTTCTTT. Protein sequence: CASSEGIRGTEAFF.